This TCR beta chain was captured in a study of PD-1 blockade in mismatch repair-deficient tumors. Overall study: Patients had approximately 12 mismatch repair-deficient cancer types and were previously treated and progressing. Points from the study as a whole: After pembrolizumab, tumor-resident clones rose rapidly, then generally contracted before radiologic responses.

With V trimmed by 6 bases and J by 4 bases, 6 bases remained unmatched. The germline V gene has CDR1 LNHDA and CDR2 SQIVND (reference sequence). The CDR3 loop spans 16 amino acids. TCRs were sequenced from three patients responding to pembrolizumab. TCRdb's copy holds only in-frame clones and misses some; the assay was immunoSEQ multiplex PCR. This sample has roughly 70,000 clones, with about 72% found just once. This clone was seen just once. Its antigen is unknown. This clonotype was sampled from an adult with mismatch repair-deficient cancer. The sample consisted of peripheral blood, taken 2 weeks after starting pembrolizumab. This rearrangement joins TRBV19 to TRBJ2-3, with 14 bases lining up with TRBD2. CDR3 region: CASRGLAGAPPDTQYF. The CDR3 DNA is TGTGCCAGTAGGGGACTAGCGGGAGCTCCGCCAGATACGCAGTATTTT. The full variable domain, in which reference TRBV19 and TRBJ2-3 provide the parts outside the CDR3, is DGGITQSPKYLFRKEGQNVTLSCEQNLNHDAMYWYRQDPGQGLRLIYYSQIVNDFQKGDIAEGYSVSREKKESFPLTVTSAQKNPTAFYLCASRGLAGAPPDTQYFGPGTRLTVL.